This T cell receptor beta chain was recorded in a study of blood T cell repertoires in COVID-19. Study-wide context: Italy, Spain and the United States were the sources of the convalescent and acute COVID-19 samples. PBMCs, B-cell-depleted T cells, or T cells were the source of the cDNA or gDNA that made up the material.

The length of the CDR3 is 15 residues. The germline CDR1 and CDR2 sequences are MNHEY and SVGAGI. The V and J ends lost 2 bases and 0 bases respectively, with 9 bases between them. Authors' processing steps: Reference gene primer amplification gave estimated nucleated cell counts. TCRdb's table, derived via immunoSEQ multiplex PCR, lists solely in-frame clones and lacks some. V and J calls and clone size come straight from that table; D and trimming were deduced from the DNA. The sample records approximately 90,000 clones, approximately 78% being singletons. The sample was peripheral blood. The V call is TRBV6-5, the J call TRBJ2-3; no clear D. The TCR sequence derives from a woman older than 75 with acute or convalescent COVID-19. The DNA of the CDR3 is TGTGCCAGCAGTTACCAGGCATCTAGCACAGATACGCAGTATTTT. It translates to CASSYQASSTDTQYF.